A few counts support the clone carrying this TCR beta chain. Antigen specificity is unknown. Barcoded TCR alpha and TCR beta cDNA libraries with UMIs came from 5'RACE using constant-segment primers. In TCRdb, the 5' RACE reads were re-called with MiXCR into one record per CDR3 protein. The sample has approximately 51,000 distinct CDR3 sequences, approximately 9.1% seen once. The data are from a study of T-cell memory formation after mild COVID-19. Looked up from germline, CDR1 is DFQATT and CDR2 is SNEGSKA (reference sequence). The CDR3 has 16 amino acids. V was trimmed by 3 bases and J by 1 base, leaving 16 bases between them. The study, taken as a whole, reports: Among contracting clones, CD4+ were mainly CM/EM and CD8+ enriched in EMRA. Whether second-wave clones peaking at day 37 were SARS-CoV-2 specific went unconfirmed. Cross-reactive memory apparently joined, as some responding clones appeared in pre-infection memory.

Sequenced material: PBMCs or a T cell subset sorted from them (not recorded which). This sequence originates from an adult woman who had mild COVID-19 (a few samples of this study predate the infection). Cell type and time point are not known. The chain has TRBV20-1 and TRBJ2-1; a possible D gene is TRBD2 (7 bases). The CDR3 nucleotides read TGCAGTGCTAGGTTCCAAGGGGGGGGATCCTACAATGAGCAGTTCTTC. Its protein is CSARFQGGGSYNEQFF.